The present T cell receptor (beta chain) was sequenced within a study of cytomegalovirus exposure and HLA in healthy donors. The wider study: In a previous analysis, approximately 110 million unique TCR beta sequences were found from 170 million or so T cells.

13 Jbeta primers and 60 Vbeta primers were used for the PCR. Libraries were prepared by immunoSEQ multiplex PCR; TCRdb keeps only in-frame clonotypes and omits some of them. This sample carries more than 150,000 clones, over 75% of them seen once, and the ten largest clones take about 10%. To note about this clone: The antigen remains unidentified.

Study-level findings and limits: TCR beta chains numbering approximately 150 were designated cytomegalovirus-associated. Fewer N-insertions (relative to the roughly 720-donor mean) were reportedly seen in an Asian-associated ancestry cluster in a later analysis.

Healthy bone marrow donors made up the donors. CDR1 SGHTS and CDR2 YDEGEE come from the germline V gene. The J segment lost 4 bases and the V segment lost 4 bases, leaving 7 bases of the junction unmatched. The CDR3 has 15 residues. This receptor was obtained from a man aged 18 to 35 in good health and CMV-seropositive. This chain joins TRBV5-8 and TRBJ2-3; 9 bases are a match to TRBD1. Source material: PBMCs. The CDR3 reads CASSTGTGSPDTQYF. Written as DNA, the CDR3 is TGTGCCAGCAGCACCGGGACAGGGTCCCCAGATACGCAGTATTTT.